Following are 10 T cell receptor beta chains from one sample sequenced in a study of TIL therapy for anti-PD-1-resistant metastatic lung cancer (dated by TCRdb to the early 2020s). TCR beta CDR3 regions were amplified from genomic DNA by bias-controlled multiplex PCR with the immunoSEQ v3 hsTCRB kit. What TCRdb holds here is the immuneACCESS table cut down to in-frame rearrangements. Part of the clones is not present; checked against another copy, under half of the missing clones reflect an unresolved V gene, and the others are unexplained. Recorded for this sample are about 59,000 clones; roughly 70% of them occurred a single time. The top ten clonotypes cover 1.5% to 2% of the sample. According to the study, the label for this sample's time point signals: pre-treatment sample, taken before nivolumab and TIL therapy. Sequences were derived from blood, sampled at baseline. These receptors came from a person aged 30 to 80 with non-small cell lung cancer.

This clone was seen more than once but under ten times. The rearrangement uses TRBV28 and TRBJ1-5; 11 bases agree with TRBD1. The length of the CDR3 is 14 residues. CDR1 and CDR2 from the germline V gene are MDHEN and SYDVKM. With V trimmed by 7 bases and J by 6 bases, 5 bases remained unmatched. The CDR3 sequence is CASMWTGGFQPQHF. In nucleotides, the CDR3 is TGTGCCAGCATGTGGACAGGGGGCTTTCAGCCCCAGCATTTT.

In its sample, this clone was seen a few times. This chain uses TRBV30 with TRBJ2-7, with D tentatively TRBD1 (6 bases). Germline lookup yields CDR1 GTSNPN and CDR2 SVGIG (reference sequence). The CDR3 consists of 13 residues. V shed 6 bases and J shed 2 bases, with 14 bases lying between them. The CDR3 nucleotides are TGTGCCTGTTTGAGAGGGGGAGCCTACGAGCAGTACTTC. It codes for CACLRGGAYEQYF.

The chain recombines TRBV30 with TRBJ2-1; 8 nucleotides line up with TRBD2. The germline CDR1 and CDR2 sequences are GTSNPN and SVGIG (reference sequence). The J segment lost 6 bases and the V segment lost 0 bases, leaving 7 bases of the junction unmatched. The CDR3 spans 15 residues. The CDR3 coding sequence is TGTGCCTGGAGTGTATGGGCGGGAGGTCCCAATGAGCAGTTCTTC. This translates into CAWSVWAGGPNEQFF.

The genes are TRBV10-3 and TRBJ1-2, with 7 positions matching TRBD1. The CDR3 contains 14 residues. Germline CDR1 ENHRY, CDR2 SYGVKD. V was pared by 8 bases and J by 4 bases, with 10 bases of the junction left unmatched. CDR3 residues: CAISGQVITYGYTF. Written as DNA, the CDR3 is TGTGCCATCTCCGGACAGGTCATCACCTATGGCTACACCTTC.

The genes are TRBV7-9 and TRBJ2-7; D might be TRBD1 (5 bases). CDR1 is SEHNR, CDR2 FQNEAQ, per germline (reference sequence). The V and J ends lost 2 bases and 1 base respectively, with 9 bases between them. This CDR3 is 14 amino acids long. CDR3 in DNA: TGTGCCAGCAGCTTAACAGGTCTATCCTACGAGCAGTACTTC. Its protein is CASSLTGLSYEQYF. Based on the CDR3 plus reference TRBV7-9 and TRBJ2-7, the full variable domain is DTGVSQNPRHKITKRGQNVTFRCDPISEHNRLYWYRQTLGQGPEFLTYFQNEAQLEKSRLLSDRFSAERPKGSFSTLEIQRTEQGDSAMYLCASSLTGLSYEQYFGPGTRLTVT.

The rearrangement joins TRBV7-8 to TRBJ1-4, with D uncertain. The germline CDR1 and CDR2 sequences are SGHVS and FQNEAQ. The CDR3 covers 14 residues. V gave up 5 bases and J gave up 4 bases, with 11 bases separating them. CDR3 loop: CASSKGRLNEKLFF. CDR3 DNA sequence: TGTGCCAGCAGCAAAGGACGGCTTAATGAAAAACTGTTTTTT. The full variable domain, with the rest looked up from reference TRBV7-8 and TRBJ1-4, is GAGVSQSPRYKVAKRGQDVALRCDPISGHVSLFWYQQALGQGPEFLTYFQNEAQLDKSGLPSDRFFAERPEGSVSTLKIQRTQQEDSAVYLCASSKGRLNEKLFFGSGTQLSVL.

This clone was detected once. The V gene is TRBV19, the J gene TRBJ2-7; D is perhaps TRBD1 or TRBD2 (6 bases each). Germline V gene data show CDR1 as LNHDA and CDR2 as SQIVND (reference sequence). Deletions cut 1 base from V and 2 bases from J, with 12 bases between. The CDR3 has 15 residues. CDR3 in DNA: TGTGCCAGTAGTATAGGAGAGGGGGGCACCTACGAGCAGTACTTC. Amino acids: CASSIGEGGTYEQYF.

The chain recombines TRBV2 with TRBJ1-1; D not resolved. The V end lost 8 bases, the J end lost 1 base, and 11 bases lay between the germline ends. Germline CDR1 reads SNHLY; CDR2 reads FYNNEI. This CDR3 region has 13 residues. The CDR3 nucleotides are TGTGCCAGCTCGGCGTTAGAGAACACTGAAGCTTTCTTT. It codes for CASSALENTEAFF.

The sample holds a few counts of this clone. V is TRBV11-2 and J is TRBJ2-7; D uncertain. Trimming cost V 4 bases and J 1 base, with 2 bases left between them. The CDR3 extends over 11 amino acids. Germline V gene lookup returns CDR1 SGHAT and CDR2 FQNNGV. The CDR3 sequence: CASSSSYEQYF. In nucleotides, the CDR3 is TGTGCCAGCAGCTCTTCCTACGAGCAGTACTTC.

V and J are TRBV19 and TRBJ2-2; perhaps D is TRBD1 or TRBD2 (6 bases each). The germline V and J ends were trimmed by 7 bases and 5 bases, with 23 bases remaining between them. From germline, CDR1 is LNHDA and CDR2 SQIVND (reference sequence). This CDR3 contains 17 residues. The chain's CDR3 is CASTPPREPRGTGELFF. As DNA, the CDR3 is TGTGCCAGTACCCCCCCCCGGGAGCCGAGGGGGACCGGGGAGCTGTTTTTT.